This T cell receptor beta chain was sequenced in a study of OX40 agonist ivuxolimab in advanced cancers. Study conclusions and caveats: Some nonresponders also had low normalized T-cell clonal expansion.

As concerns this clone: Its antigen is unknown.

Germline V gives CDR1 SGHKS, CDR2 YYEKEE (reference sequence). This CDR3 has 15 amino acids. V dropped 2 bases and J dropped 4 bases, with 13 bases sitting between them. TCRdb's table, derived via immunoSEQ multiplex PCR, lists solely in-frame clones and lacks some. The table records some 74,000 clones, 90% of them present only once. Sequenced material: CD4+ or CD8+ T cells sorted from blood, taken in a trial of the OX40 agonist ivuxolimab. The V gene is TRBV5-5, the J gene TRBJ1-5; D is possibly TRBD1 (5 bases). This receptor was obtained from an adult with an advanced solid tumor such as melanoma, head and neck, liver or kidney cancer. The CDR3 nucleotides are TGTGCCAGCAGCTTTACAGGCCAAATAAATCAGCCCCAGCATTTT. This gives the protein CASSFTGQINQPQHF.